Sequencing of this T cell receptor (beta chain) was carried out in a study of blood T cell repertoires in COVID-19. Under the authors' procedure: Estimation of nucleated cell counts relied on the amplification of reference gene primers. TCRdb's table, derived via immunoSEQ multiplex PCR, lists solely in-frame clones and lacks some. Clone size and V and J calls were adopted from that table, with D and trimming inferred from the DNA. Here the sample spans about 130,000 clones, 75% to 90% being singletons. The length of the CDR3 is 15 residues. Per the germline V gene, CDR1 is MDHEN and CDR2 is SYDVKM. V trimming: 7 bases; J trimming: 6 bases; junction bases outside the gene matches: 15. The Seattle site enrolled patients during active infection and followed them longitudinally.

This receptor was identified in a woman older than 75 with COVID-19, enrolled during active disease. Sequenced: peripheral blood. V usage is TRBV28 and J usage is TRBJ2-7; TRBD2 aligns across 7 bases. CDR3 sequence: CASKNPGGQGGEQYF. The CDR3 DNA reads as TGTGCCAGCAAAAATCCGGGGGGTCAGGGAGGCGAGCAGTACTTC.